The rows below give T cell receptor beta chains drawn from one sample of a study of graft-versus-host responses after intestinal transplantation. The antigens for these receptors are not known. The table came from immunoSEQ multiplex PCR; TCRdb's copy has only in-frame clones and leaves some out. The sample has tens of thousands of clones; less than 95% are singletons. Sequencing used unstimulated CD4+ T cells sorted from spleen or lymph node cells, obtained before transplant. The receptors shown here come from a human donor who was the organ donor for an intestinal transplant. CDR3s include the opening cysteine and the closing phenylalanine or tryptophan. The D gene is left open where the match is weak. Not every row has a clone size; where given, it reads once, few, many or a size class.

clone_size | d_call | j_call | v_call | cdr3_aa | cdr3_nt
- | - | TRBJ2-5 | TRBV5-4 | CASSLAGAQETQYF | TGTGCCAGCAGCTTGGCGGGGGCCCAAGAGACCCAGTACTTC
- | TRBD1 | TRBJ2-2 | TRBV18 | CASSPGQGADTGELFF | TGTGCCAGCTCACCCGGACAGGGGGCAGACACCGGGGAGCTGTTTTTT
- | TRBD1 | TRBJ2-3 | TRBV4-3 | CASSLQGARTDTQYF | TGCGCCAGCAGCCTACAGGGGGCTCGGACAGATACGCAGTATTTT
- | - | TRBJ2-6 | TRBV28 | CASSSRTSGANVLTF | TGTGCCAGCAGTTCGCGGACATCAGGGGCCAACGTCCTGACTTTC
- | TRBD1 | TRBJ2-1 | TRBV11-2 | CASSLVLGQSSPFF | TGTGCCAGCAGCTTAGTACTGGGACAGAGTTCTCCGTTCTTC
- | TRBD1 | TRBJ2-7 | TRBV19 | CASSGTGSSYEQYF | TGTGCCAGTAGCGGGACAGGGAGCTCCTACGAGCAGTACTTC
- | - | TRBJ1-3 | TRBV10-1 | CASSQKGGQSGNTIYF | TGCGCCAGCAGTCAGAAGGGGGGGCAGTCTGGAAACACCATATATTTT
few | - | TRBJ1-1 | TRBV27 | CASSLTPNTEAFF | TGTGCCAGCAGTTTAACCCCGAACACTGAAGCTTTCTTT
- | TRBD1 | TRBJ2-5 | TRBV7-8 | CAKPVYPGQKETQYF | TGTGCCAAACCTGTGTATCCGGGACAGAAAGAGACCCAGTACTTC
- | - | TRBJ2-2 | TRBV11-2 | CASSLGFSIQGGTGELFF | TGTGCCAGCAGCTTAGGGTTTTCGATACAGGGAGGGACCGGGGAGCTGTTTTTT
- | - | TRBJ2-2 | TRBV7-2 | CASSQDSYTGELFF | TGTGCCAGCAGTCAGGACTCATACACCGGGGAGCTGTTTTTT
- | - | TRBJ1-5 | TRBV19 | CASSIVWQGSLWNQPQHF | TGTGCCAGTAGTATAGTTTGGCAGGGGTCCTTGTGGAATCAGCCCCAGCATTTT
once | TRBD2 | TRBJ2-7 | TRBV5-1 | CASSLGSSGGHEQYF | TGCGCCAGCAGCTTGGGGTCTAGCGGGGGCCACGAGCAGTACTTC
once | - | TRBJ2-7 | TRBV28 | CASQPGNSYEQYF | TGTGCCAGCCAACCAGGTAACTCCTACGAGCAGTACTTC
- | TRBD1 | TRBJ2-5 | TRBV15 | CATSRDPDRGHETQYF | TGTGCCACCAGCAGAGATCCTGACAGGGGGCATGAGACCCAGTACTTC
- | - | TRBJ2-5 | TRBV5-4 | CASSAIQETQYF | TGTGCCAGCAGCGCCATTCAAGAGACCCAGTACTTC
- | TRBD1 | TRBJ2-2 | TRBV19 | CASSNRGDTGELFF | TGTGCCAGTAGTAACAGGGGGGACACCGGGGAGCTGTTTTTT
- | TRBD1 | TRBJ1-6 | TRBV9 | CASSAERGQNNSPLHF | TGTGCCAGCAGCGCGGAACGGGGACAGAATAATTCACCCCTCCACTTT
- | TRBD1 | TRBJ2-5 | TRBV5-1 | CASSYGQGIQETQYF | TGCGCCAGCAGCTATGGACAGGGGATTCAAGAGACCCAGTACTTC
- | - | TRBJ1-5 | TRBV4-1 | CASSQDANPHRVIQPQHF | TGCGCCAGCAGCCAAGACGCCAACCCACACAGGGTAATTCAACCCCAGCATTTT
- | TRBD1 | TRBJ2-1 | TRBV30 | CAWGQGFYNEQFF | TGTGCCTGGGGACAGGGTTTCTACAATGAGCAGTTCTTC
- | - | TRBJ1-1 | TRBV5-1 | CASSPGPSQNTEAFF | TGCGCCAGCAGCCCGGGGCCATCCCAGAACACTGAAGCTTTCTTT
few | TRBD1 | TRBJ1-2 | TRBV28 | CASSLGQGYGYTF | TGTGCCAGCAGTTTGGGACAGGGTTATGGCTACACCTTC
- | - | TRBJ1-5 | TRBV5-5 | CASSLEGFSGQPQHF | TGTGCCAGCAGCTTGGAAGGGTTTTCGGGTCAGCCCCAGCATTTT
- | - | TRBJ1-2 | TRBV7-2 | CASSPDRYYGYTF | TGTGCCAGCAGCCCAGACAGATACTATGGCTACACCTTC
few | TRBD1 | TRBJ1-3 | TRBV6-1 | CASSDLTGGRNTIYF | TGTGCCAGCAGTGATCTGACAGGGGGCCGAAACACCATATATTTT
- | - | TRBJ1-3 | TRBV2 | CASSESFGGNTIYF | TGTGCCAGCAGTGAAAGCTTTGGAGGAAACACCATATATTTT
- | - | TRBJ1-1 | TRBV11-2 | CASGAGENTEAFF | TGTGCCAGCGGTGCCGGGGAGAACACTGAAGCTTTCTTT
once | TRBD1 | TRBJ1-6 | TRBV19 | CASSFTGTGEPLHF | TGTGCCAGTAGCTTTACCGGGACAGGTGAGCCCCTCCACTTT
few | - | TRBJ2-5 | TRBV5-4 | CASSLEETQYF | TGTGCCAGCAGCTTGGAGGAGACCCAGTACTTC
- | - | TRBJ1-5 | TRBV2 | CASSQGPGNQPQHF | TGTGCCAGCAGTCAGGGACCCGGCAATCAGCCCCAGCATTTT
- | - | TRBJ2-5 | TRBV5-1 | CASSLGAGQETQYF | TGCGCCAGCAGCTTGGGAGCAGGGCAAGAGACCCAGTACTTC
once | TRBD1 | TRBJ1-1 | TRBV6-5 | CASSSGGMNTEAFF | TGTGCCAGCAGTTCAGGGGGAATGAACACTGAAGCTTTCTTT
- | - | TRBJ1-1 | TRBV4-1 | CASSQNTEKNTEAFF | TGCGCCAGCAGCCAAAATACAGAGAAGAACACTGAAGCTTTCTTT
- | - | TRBJ1-4 | TRBV29-1 | CSVGVGTTNEKLFF | TGCAGCGTTGGTGTCGGGACAACTAATGAAAAACTGTTTTTT
- | - | TRBJ1-2 | TRBV7-9 | CASSSRDAYGYTF | TGTGCCAGCAGCTCCAGGGATGCCTATGGCTACACCTTC
- | TRBD1 | TRBJ2-2 | TRBV7-2 | CASSLVGQPTGELFF | TGTGCCAGCAGCTTAGTGGGACAGCCAACCGGGGAGCTGTTTTTT
once | TRBD1 | TRBJ2-7 | TRBV5-1 | CASSPDGTGKGEQYF | TGCGCCAGCAGCCCCGACGGGACAGGGAAGGGGGAGCAGTACTTC
- | - | TRBJ2-1 | TRBV9 | CASSVDGYSFPFF | TGTGCCAGCAGCGTAGATGGGTACTCATTCCCGTTCTTC
- | - | TRBJ2-7 | TRBV29-1 | CSVEDNRGANVREQYF | TGCAGCGTTGAAGATAATAGGGGCGCAAACGTGAGGGAGCAGTACTTC
- | - | TRBJ1-5 | TRBV7-2 | CASSLARGQPQHF | TGTGCCAGCAGCTTAGCTAGGGGCCAGCCCCAGCATTTT
- | TRBD1 | TRBJ2-1 | TRBV4-2 | CASSQDLGRGPYNEQFF | TGTGCCAGCAGCCAAGATCTAGGCAGGGGGCCTTACAATGAGCAGTTCTTC
- | TRBD1 | TRBJ1-2 | TRBV30 | CAWSRLVGTGTGGSYGYTF | TGTGCCTGGAGCCGACTTGTTGGGACCGGGACAGGGGGCAGCTATGGCTACACCTTC
once | - | TRBJ1-5 | TRBV7-2 | CASSLGRVQPQHF | TGTGCCAGCAGCTTAGGGAGGGTCCAGCCCCAGCATTTT
- | - | TRBJ1-1 | TRBV5-1 | CASSSPGQTNTEAFF | TGTGCCAGCAGCTCGCCGGGACAAACTAACACTGAAGCTTTCTTT
few | - | TRBJ1-6 | TRBV27 | CASSSRGVSPLHF | TGTGCCAGCAGTTCCCGAGGGGTGTCACCCCTCCACTTT
- | - | TRBJ1-2 | TRBV10-3 | CAISESVRQRNYGYTF | TGTGCCATCAGTGAGTCCGTGAGACAGAGAAACTATGGCTACACCTTC
- | - | TRBJ1-1 | TRBV19 | CASSARDVFQNTEAFF | TGTGCCAGTAGTGCCAGGGACGTTTTCCAGAACACTGAAGCTTTCTTT
- | - | TRBJ2-7 | TRBV19 | CASSIGGGTSYEQYF | TGTGCCAGTAGTATTGGGGGTGGCACCTCCTACGAGCAGTACTTC
- | - | TRBJ1-4 | TRBV9 | CASSVAREKLFF | TGTGCCAGCAGCGTAGCTAGGGAAAAACTGTTTTTT
few | - | TRBJ1-1 | TRBV6-1 | CASSDMKGVWDTEAFF | TGTGCCAGCAGTGATATGAAGGGAGTATGGGACACTGAAGCTTTCTTT
- | TRBD1 | TRBJ1-2 | TRBV2 | CASRQGPDNGYTF | TGTGCCAGTAGACAGGGGCCTGACAATGGCTACACCTTC
- | TRBD2 | TRBJ2-5 | TRBV10-1 | CASSPPPGLAGNSPPETQYF | TGCGCCAGCAGTCCCCCCCCGGGACTAGCGGGGAATTCTCCTCCCGAGACCCAGTACTTC
- | TRBD1 | TRBJ1-1 | TRBV5-1 | CASSWDRGEAFF | TGCGCCAGCAGCTGGGACAGGGGAGAAGCTTTCTTT
- | TRBD1 | TRBJ1-4 | TRBV5-4 | CASSSSRDRDIGEKLFF | TGTGCCAGCAGCTCGTCCCGGGACAGGGATATCGGTGAAAAACTGTTTTTT
- | - | TRBJ2-7 | TRBV10-2 | CASSESYDSYEQYF | TGCGCCAGCAGTGAGTCGTACGACTCCTACGAGCAGTACTTC
- | TRBD1 | TRBJ1-2 | TRBV27 | CATARGTGVIYGYTF | TGTGCCACCGCAAGAGGCACAGGGGTAATCTATGGCTACACCTTC
- | TRBD2 | TRBJ2-7 | TRBV5-1 | CASSLAEAGGYEQYF | TGCGCCAGCAGCTTGGCCGAAGCGGGGGGATACGAGCAGTACTTC
- | - | TRBJ2-7 | TRBV5-6 | CASSLGGGKGRYEQYF | TGTGCCAGCAGCTTGGGAGGGGGAAAGGGACGCTACGAGCAGTACTTC